What follows describes a single T cell receptor (beta chain). Reverse transcription of about 0.45 to 1 ug RNA was carried out with random hexamers. TCRdb independently ran MiXCR on the immunoSEQ multiplex PCR reads; one entry per CDR3 protein. The table records about 440,000 distinct CDR3 sequences, about 85% of them present only once. This specimen belongs to a study of CD8 T cells in Susac syndrome. This CDR3 spans 13 amino acids. Per germline, CDR1 SGHRS and CDR2 YFSETQ. Trimming took 5 bases from V and 14 from J, leaving 20 bases between them. This TCR was recovered from a human donor with multiple sclerosis. The sample consisted of CD8+ T cells from PBMCs. The chain employs TRBV5-1 and TRBJ2-1; tentatively, D is TRBD1 or TRBD2 (5 bases each). In DNA, the CDR3 is TGCGCCAGCAGTGAGGGCTCGCCAGGGCAAAAGTTCTTC. It specifies CASSEGSPGQKFF.